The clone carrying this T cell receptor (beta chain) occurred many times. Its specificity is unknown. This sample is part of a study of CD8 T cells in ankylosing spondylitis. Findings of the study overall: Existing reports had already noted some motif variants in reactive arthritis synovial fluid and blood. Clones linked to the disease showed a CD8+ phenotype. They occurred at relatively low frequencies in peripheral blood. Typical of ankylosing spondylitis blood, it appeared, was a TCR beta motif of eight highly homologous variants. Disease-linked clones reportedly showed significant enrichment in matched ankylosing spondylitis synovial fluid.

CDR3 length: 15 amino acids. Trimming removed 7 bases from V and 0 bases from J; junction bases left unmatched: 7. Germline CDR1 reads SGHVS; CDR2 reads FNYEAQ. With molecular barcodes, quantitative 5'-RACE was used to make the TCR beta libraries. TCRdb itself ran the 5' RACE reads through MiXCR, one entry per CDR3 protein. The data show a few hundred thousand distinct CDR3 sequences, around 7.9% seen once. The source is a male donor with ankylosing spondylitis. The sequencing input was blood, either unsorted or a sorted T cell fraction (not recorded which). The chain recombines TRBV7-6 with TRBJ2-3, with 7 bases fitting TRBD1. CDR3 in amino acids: CASMNRQGSTDTQYF. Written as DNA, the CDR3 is TGTGCCAGCATGAATCGACAGGGAAGCACAGATACGCAGTATTTT.